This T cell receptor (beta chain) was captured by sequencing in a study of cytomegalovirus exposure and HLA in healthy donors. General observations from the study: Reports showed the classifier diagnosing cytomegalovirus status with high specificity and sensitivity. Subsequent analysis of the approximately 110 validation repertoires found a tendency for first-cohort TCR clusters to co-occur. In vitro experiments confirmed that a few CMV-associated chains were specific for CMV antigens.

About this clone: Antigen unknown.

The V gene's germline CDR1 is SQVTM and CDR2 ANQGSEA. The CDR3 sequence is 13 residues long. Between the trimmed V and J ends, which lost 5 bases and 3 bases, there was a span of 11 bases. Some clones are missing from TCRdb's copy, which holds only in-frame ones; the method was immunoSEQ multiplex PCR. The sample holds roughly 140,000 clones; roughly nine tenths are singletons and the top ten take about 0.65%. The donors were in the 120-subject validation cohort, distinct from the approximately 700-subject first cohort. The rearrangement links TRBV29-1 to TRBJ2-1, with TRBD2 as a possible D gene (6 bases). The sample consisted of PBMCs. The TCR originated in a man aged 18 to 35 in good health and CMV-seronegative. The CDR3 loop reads CSVRGRSYNEQFF. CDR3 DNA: TGCAGCGTTCGGGGGAGGAGCTACAATGAGCAGTTCTTC.